This TCR beta chain is from a study of human thymus T cells. Points on this clone: Its antigen is currently unknown.

Profiling relied on immunoSEQ multiplex PCR, and the TCRdb table lists in-frame clones only, not all of them. Of 120,000 or so clones listed, 90% to 95% were seen once; the top ten hold 0.024%. V was trimmed by 6 bases and J by 7 bases, leaving 13 bases between them. This CDR3 comprises 14 residues. Per germline, CDR1 MNHEY and CDR2 SMNVEV (reference sequence). Resected material from corrective heart surgery provided the thymus tissue analysed. Findings and limits, study-wide: Related work showed strongly overlapping thymic repertoires across unrelated individuals.

Specimen: thymus tissue. This chain joins TRBV27 and TRBJ1-6, with D tentatively TRBD1 (5 bases). This TCR was sampled from a boy in the first two years of life with a congenital heart defect but otherwise immunologically healthy. This CDR3 is CASSLKGINSPLHF. The CDR3 DNA sequence: TGTGCCAGCAGCTTGAAGGGGATCAATTCACCCCTCCACTTT.